This T cell receptor (beta chain) stems from a study of blood T cell repertoires in COVID-19. The trim removed 5 bases at V and 2 bases at J, leaving 8 bases unmatched. This CDR3 is built from 15 residues. Germline V gene data show CDR1 as KGHSH and CDR2 as LQKENI. Libraries were prepared by immunoSEQ multiplex PCR; TCRdb keeps only in-frame clonotypes and omits some of them. Here the sample spans more than 110,000 clones, over 80% being singletons. V usage is TRBV18 and J usage is TRBJ2-7; 8 nucleotides agree with TRBD2. The sequenced sample was peripheral blood. The clonotype comes from an elderly woman with acute or convalescent COVID-19. The CDR3 spells CASSAGREGPYEQYF. The CDR3 DNA follows: TGTGCCAGCTCAGCCGGGAGGGAGGGTCCCTACGAGCAGTACTTC.